This TCR beta chain originates from a study of cytomegalovirus exposure and HLA in healthy donors. Study in general: An analysis done earlier identified more than 90 million unique TCR beta sequences from about 180 million T cells. Study outcomes and limitations: Apart from CMV serostatus, no immune exposure information was available. In a later analysis, across HLA loci, associated TCR counts were highest for DRB1, lowest for HLA-C. Most observed TCR sequences were rare, whereas some public TCRs were detected in many donors.

A word on this clone: Its antigen is unknown.

The germline gives CDR1 SGHRS, CDR2 YFSETQ. V was pared by 0 bases and J by 10 bases, with 14 bases between. The CDR3 totals 14 residues. 13 Jbeta primers and 60 Vbeta primers were used for the PCR. Using immunoSEQ multiplex PCR, the repertoire was profiled, and TCRdb retains in-frame clones only, with some absent. The table includes approximately 150,000 clones, around 85% detected once. The V gene is TRBV5-1, the J gene TRBJ2-1, with D maybe TRBD1 (6 bases). The sequence came from a human donor in good health. Sequencing was performed on PBMCs. The CDR3 is CASSLGRQDAEQFF. CDR3 in DNA: TGCGCCAGCAGCTTGGGGCGACAGGACGCCGAGCAGTTCTTC.